Following are 10 T cell receptor beta chains from one sample sequenced in a study of blood T cell repertoires in COVID-19. This table comes from immunoSEQ multiplex PCR, and its TCRdb copy is limited to in-frame clones, with some not included. The repertoire holds over 70,000 clones, with 70% to 80% as singletons. The source material was peripheral blood. These receptors all stem from a man aged 65-85 years with active or convalescent COVID-19.

The chain carries TRBV9 and TRBJ2-5; TRBD1 agrees at 9 bases. CDR3 length: 16 amino acids. In germline, CDR1 is SGDLS, CDR2 YYNGEE. J was trimmed by 2 bases and V by 4 bases; bases with no gene match: 9. CDR3 region: CASSLLTGGPQETQYF. CDR3 nucleotide sequence: TGTGCCAGCAGCTTATTAACAGGGGGCCCTCAAGAGACCCAGTACTTC.

The rearrangement links TRBV11-3 to TRBJ1-2; TRBD1 might be the D (5 bases). The length of the CDR3 is 12 residues. Trimming cost V 2 bases and J 11 bases, with 12 bases left between them. Germline V gene lookup returns CDR1 SGHNT and CDR2 YENEEA. The CDR3 DNA sequence: TGTGCCAGCAGCTTAAGGGGCCCTGAGTACACCTTC. As protein: CASSLRGPEYTF.

The chain carries TRBV7-9 and TRBJ2-3; 14 nucleotides agree with TRBD2. The CDR3 has 18 residues. Looked up from germline, CDR1 is SEHNR and CDR2 is FQNEAQ (reference sequence). With V trimmed by 0 bases and J by 4 bases, 6 bases remained unmatched. CDR3 DNA: TGTGCCAGCAGCTTAGCGGAGGGACTAGCGGGGGTTTCAGATACGCAGTATTTT. It encodes CASSLAEGLAGVSDTQYF.

In this sample, this clone turned up many times. The chain has TRBV23-1 and TRBJ1-2; D is uncertain. TRBV23-1 is sorted into the ORF group, with uncertain function. The CDR3 length is 17 residues. Trimming took 0 bases from V and 4 from J, leaving 18 bases between them. The chain's CDR3 is CASSQSQIGKTSYGYTF. The CDR3 region has the DNA TGCGCCAGCAGTCAATCGCAGATAGGAAAGACAAGCTATGGCTACACCTTC.

This clone was counted many times. The rearrangement uses TRBV27 and TRBJ2-3, with TRBD1 matching over 7 bases. The CDR3 spans 16 residues. Germline assignment: CDR1 MNHEY and CDR2 SMNVEV (reference sequence). Unmatched junction bases numbered 9, after V lost 5 bases and J lost 1 base. The CDR3 loop is CASSPRQGDGTDTQYF. For the CDR3, the DNA is TGTGCCAGCAGTCCTCGACAGGGCGACGGCACAGATACGCAGTATTTT.

The chain couples TRBV6-1 to TRBJ2-3; possibly TRBD2 for D (7 bases). CDR1 and CDR2 (germline): MNHNS, SASEGT. Trimming stripped 2 bases from V and 5 bases from J, with 17 bases between. This CDR3 is 16 amino acids long. DNA of the CDR3: TGTGCCAGCAGTGAAAGAATTACGGGGGGCCTAGATACGCAGTATTTT. Translation: CASSERITGGLDTQYF.

The chain has TRBV12-3 or TRBV12-4 and TRBJ1-5, with 7 positions matching TRBD1. The J segment lost 4 bases and the V segment lost 6 bases, leaving 3 bases of the junction unmatched. This CDR3 contains 13 residues. CDR3: CASSGTANQPQHF. The CDR3 DNA is TGTGCCAGCAGCGGGACAGCGAATCAGCCCCAGCATTTT.

The CDR3 DNA reads as TGTGCCAGCAGTCTCGCGAGGGGGCCCCTCGAGCAGTACTTC. Amino acids: CASSLARGPLEQYF. The V and J genes are TRBV27 and TRBJ2-7, with 7 bases identical to TRBD1. Germline V gene sequence: CDR1 MNHEY, CDR2 SMNVEV (reference sequence). The length of the CDR3 is 14 residues. V dropped 5 bases and J dropped 6; count of bases not matched to a gene: 10.

In this sample, this clone turned up once. The chain recombines TRBV11-3 with TRBJ2-1; 8 nucleotides agree with TRBD2. With 1 base clipped from V and 7 bases from J, the junction kept 6 bases outside the gene matches. From germline, CDR1 is SGHNT and CDR2 YENEEA. This CDR3 has 15 residues. CDR3 sequence (DNA): TGTGCCAGCAGCTTAGCGGGGCGGGGGGATAATGAGCAGTTCTTC. Protein product: CASSLAGRGDNEQFF.

V usage is TRBV5-1 and J usage is TRBJ1-1, with D uncertain. The V end lost 6 bases, the J end lost 8 bases, and 17 bases lay between the germline ends. From germline, CDR1 is SGHRS and CDR2 YFSETQ. The CDR3 consists of 13 residues. The CDR3 protein is CASTSDLGSEAFF. The CDR3 bases are TGCGCCAGCACATCCGATTTGGGCTCCGAAGCTTTCTTT. Variable domain in full (rest from reference TRBV5-1 and TRBJ1-1): KAGVTQTPRYLIKTRGQQVTLSCSPISGHRSVSWYQQTPGQGLQFLFEYFSETQRNKGNFPGRFSGRQFSNSRSEMNVSTLELGDSALYLCASTSDLGSEAFFGQGTRLTVV.